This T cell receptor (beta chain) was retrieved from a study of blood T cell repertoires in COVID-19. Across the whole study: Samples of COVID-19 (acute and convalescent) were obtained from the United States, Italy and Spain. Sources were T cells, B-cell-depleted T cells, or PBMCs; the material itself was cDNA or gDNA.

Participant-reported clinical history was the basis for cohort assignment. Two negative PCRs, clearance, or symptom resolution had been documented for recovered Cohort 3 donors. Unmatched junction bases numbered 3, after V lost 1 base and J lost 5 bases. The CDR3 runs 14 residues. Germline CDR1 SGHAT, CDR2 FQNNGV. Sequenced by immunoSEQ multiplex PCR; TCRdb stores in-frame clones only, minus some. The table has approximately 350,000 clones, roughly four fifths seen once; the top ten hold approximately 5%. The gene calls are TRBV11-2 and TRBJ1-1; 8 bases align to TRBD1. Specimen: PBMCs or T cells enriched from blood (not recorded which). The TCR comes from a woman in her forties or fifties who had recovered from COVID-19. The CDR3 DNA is TGTGCCAGCAGCTTAGGGACAGGGAGGACTGAAGCTTTCTTT. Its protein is CASSLGTGRTEAFF.